The rows below give T cell receptor beta chains drawn from one sample of a study of blood T cell repertoires in COVID-19. Libraries were prepared by immunoSEQ multiplex PCR; TCRdb keeps only in-frame clonotypes and omits some of them. The data hold about 220,000 clones, with about four fifths observed a single time. The source material was peripheral blood. These receptors all stem from a woman aged 45-60 years with acute or convalescent COVID-19. The CDR3 runs from the conserved cysteine through the conserved F or W. D genes are given only for firm matches. The size of a clone is reported for some rows only, either as once, few or many, or as a class for expanded clones.

>TRBJ2-7|NA|TRBV21-1|17|NA
CASSKEGAAGDNLEQYF
TGTGCCAGCAGCAAAGAGGGTGCCGCGGGAGATAATCTCGAGCAGTACTTC
>TRBJ2-3|TRBD2|TRBV10-1|15|NA
CASSHQTSGRSTQYF
TGCGCCAGCAGTCATCAGACTAGCGGGAGATCTACGCAGTATTTT
>TRBJ2-1|TRBD1|TRBV10-1|15|NA
CASSPGQGRHNEQFF
TGCGCCAGCAGCCCGGGACAGGGGAGGCACAATGAGCAGTTCTTC
>TRBJ1-2|NA|TRBV2|14|NA
CASNTEVFNYGYTF
TGTGCCAGCAATACAGAAGTCTTTAACTATGGCTACACCTTC
>TRBJ2-5|TRBD2|TRBV11-2|17|NA
CASSRGLAGETGETQYF
TGTGCCAGCAGCCGAGGACTAGCGGGAGAGACAGGCGAGACCCAGTACTTC
>TRBJ2-4|TRBD2|TRBV3-1/TRBV3-2|18|NA
CASSPSERGILAKNIQYF
TGTGCCAGCAGCCCGAGTGAGCGGGGGATCCTAGCCAAAAACATTCAGTACTTC
>TRBJ1-4|TRBD1|TRBV6-6|15|NA
CASRDRTGELEKLFF
TGTGCCAGCAGGGACAGGACAGGGGAGTTGGAAAAACTGTTTTTT
>TRBJ2-5|TRBD2|TRBV6-2/TRBV6-3|15|NA
CASTPSGSYSETQYF
TGTGCCAGCACCCCTAGCGGGAGTTATTCAGAGACCCAGTACTTC
>TRBJ2-1|TRBD2|TRBV5-4|15|NA
CASSLPGLADNEQFF
TGTGCCAGCAGCTTACCGGGACTAGCGGACAATGAGCAGTTCTTC
>TRBJ1-2|TRBD1|TRBV7-2|15|NA
CASSFYAGGDNGYTF
TGTGCCAGCAGCTTCTACGCAGGGGGCGATAATGGCTACACCTTC
>TRBJ1-2|NA|TRBV6-5|14|once
CASSYWGGSYGYTF
TGTGCCAGCAGTTACTGGGGTGGGAGCTATGGCTACACCTTC
>TRBJ2-1|TRBD2|TRBV5-1|14|NA
CASSLAGGFDEQFF
TGCGCCAGCAGCTTGGCCGGGGGGTTCGATGAGCAGTTCTTC
>TRBJ1-2|NA|TRBV2|13|NA
CASVTSVAGGYTF
TGTGCCAGCGTCACCTCCGTGGCGGGTGGCTACACCTTC
>TRBJ2-7|NA|TRBV27|14|NA
CASSSSPGSHEQYF
TGTGCCAGCAGTTCCTCCCCGGGTTCCCACGAGCAGTACTTC
>TRBJ1-2|TRBD1|TRBV18|16|NA
CASSPNTGAQGYGYTF
TGTGCCAGCTCACCGAATACAGGGGCGCAGGGCTATGGCTACACCTTC
>TRBJ2-2|TRBD2|TRBV7-6|16|NA
CASSLRAGAGTGELFF
TGTGCCAGCAGCTTAAGGGCGGGAGCCGGGACCGGGGAGCTGTTTTTT
>TRBJ1-6|NA|TRBV4-1|16|NA
CASSQDPGRHNSPLHF
TGCGCCAGCAGCCAAGATCCCGGGAGACATAATTCACCCCTCCACTTT
>TRBJ2-7|NA|TRBV5-1|14|NA
CASSLYSGPYEQYF
TGCGCCAGCAGCTTGTACAGCGGTCCCTACGAGCAGTACTTC
>TRBJ2-1|NA|TRBV6-6|15|once
CASRPKGSGTYEQFF
TGTGCCAGCAGACCAAAGGGCAGCGGGACATATGAGCAGTTCTTC
>TRBJ2-1|NA|TRBV18|15|NA
CASSPAISSYNEQFF
TGTGCCAGCTCACCTGCCATTAGCTCCTACAATGAGCAGTTCTTC
>TRBJ2-7|TRBD2|TRBV25-1|14|few
CASPGLALSYEQYF
TGTGCCAGTCCGGGACTAGCGTTGTCCTACGAGCAGTACTTC
>TRBJ1-5|TRBD1|TRBV27|15|few
CASSKRTDRDQPQHF
TGTGCCAGCAGTAAAAGGACAGACAGGGATCAGCCCCAGCATTTT
>TRBJ1-2|TRBD1|TRBV6-2/TRBV6-3|17|NA
CASSDPGTGSSNYGYTF
TGTGCCAGCAGTGACCCCGGGACAGGGTCTTCCAACTATGGCTACACCTTC
>TRBJ2-5|TRBD1|TRBV11-2|16|NA
CASSPWGQGLKETQYF
TGTGCCAGCAGCCCTTGGGGACAGGGCCTGAAAGAGACCCAGTACTTC
>TRBJ1-6|TRBD1|TRBV19|16|NA
CASTPGTGYSSSPLHF
TGTGCCAGTACCCCCGGGACAGGGTATTCGAGTTCACCCCTCCACTTT
>TRBJ2-3|TRBD2|TRBV7-2|20|NA
CASSLASGTSLAPSTDTQYF
TGTGCCAGCAGCTTAGCCTCCGGGACTAGCTTGGCCCCTTCCACAGATACGCAGTATTTT
>TRBJ1-3|TRBD1|TRBV3-1/TRBV3-2|14|NA
CASSQRGRRNTIYF
TGTGCCAGCAGCCAAAGGGGGCGGAGAAACACCATATATTTT
>TRBJ2-7|NA|TRBV13|16|few
CASSSRGTAQSYEQYF
TGTGCCAGCAGCTCCCGCGGGACCGCCCAGTCCTACGAGCAGTACTTC
>TRBJ2-1|TRBD2|TRBV12-5|15|NA
CASGGGSGRVHEQFF
TGTGCTAGTGGTGGGGGCAGCGGGAGGGTCCATGAGCAGTTCTTC
>TRBJ2-3|NA|TRBV3-1/TRBV3-2|15|NA
CASSQGGGTFYTQYF
TGTGCCAGCAGCCAAGGAGGCGGGACCTTTTATACGCAGTATTTT
>TRBJ1-1|NA|TRBV9|15|once
CASSPRSTVNTEAFF
TGTGCCAGCAGCCCCCGATCGACAGTAAACACTGAAGCTTTCTTT
>TRBJ1-3|NA|TRBV12-3/TRBV12-4|13|NA
CASSYSVVDTIYF
TGTGCCAGCAGTTACAGTGTTGTGGACACCATATATTTT
>TRBJ2-2|NA|TRBV6-5|15|NA
CAISPGTSNTGELFF
TGTGCCATCAGTCCAGGGACATCGAACACCGGGGAGCTGTTTTTT
>TRBJ1-2|NA|TRBV27|14|NA
CASSSLMGLDGYTF
TGTGCCAGCAGTTCGTTAATGGGGCTGGATGGCTACACCTTC
>TRBJ1-5|TRBD1|TRBV23-1|14|NA
CASRRTGGNQPQHF
TGCGCCAGCAGGAGGACAGGCGGCAATCAGCCCCAGCATTTT
>TRBJ2-7|TRBD1|TRBV11-2|13|NA
CASSRDRVYEQYF
TGTGCCAGCAGCCGCGACAGGGTGTACGAGCAGTACTTC
>TRBJ1-5|NA|TRBV6-5|13|NA
CASRRDFNQPQHF
TGTGCCAGCAGGAGGGACTTCAATCAGCCCCAGCATTTT
>TRBJ1-4|NA|TRBV10-3|14|NA
CAISQGATNEKLFF
TGTGCCATCAGTCAGGGTGCAACTAATGAAAAACTGTTTTTT
>TRBJ2-7|TRBD2|TRBV11-3|13|NA
CASSPPGREKQYF
TGTGCCAGCAGCCCCCCTGGGCGGGAGAAGCAGTACTTC
>TRBJ1-1|TRBD1|TRBV5-1|12|NA
CASSPMTGDAFF
TGCGCCAGCAGCCCCATGACAGGGGACGCTTTCTTT
>TRBJ2-3|NA|TRBV5-1|13|NA
CASSLEGADTQYF
TGCGCCAGCAGCTTAGAAGGGGCAGATACGCAGTATTTT
>TRBJ2-3|TRBD2|TRBV24-1|15|NA
CATSDLGLAGRKQYF
TGTGCCACCAGTGATTTGGGACTAGCGGGAAGGAAGCAGTATTTT
>TRBJ1-2|NA|TRBV13|15|NA
CASTHYEEETYGYTF
TGTGCCAGCACCCACTATGAGGAGGAGACCTATGGCTACACCTTC
>TRBJ2-7|TRBD2|TRBV5-6|15|few
CASSWASGRAYEQYF
TGTGCCAGCAGCTGGGCTAGCGGGAGGGCCTACGAGCAGTACTTC
>TRBJ2-5|TRBD2|TRBV5-1|17|NA
CASSIGTSGNGWETQYF
TGCGCCAGCAGCATAGGGACTAGCGGGAACGGCTGGGAGACCCAGTACTTC
>TRBJ1-2|TRBD1|TRBV4-1|14|NA
CASSPPEGANGYTF
TGCGCCAGCAGCCCCCCCGAGGGGGCGAATGGCTACACCTTC
>TRBJ1-4|NA|TRBV10-3|14|NA
CAISEGQINEKLFF
TGTGCCATCAGTGAGGGGCAGATTAATGAAAAACTGTTTTTT
>TRBJ1-6|NA|TRBV28|13|NA
CASEGVNNSPLHF
TGTGCCAGCGAGGGGGTCAATAATTCACCCCTCCACTTT
>TRBJ1-1|TRBD1|TRBV12-3/TRBV12-4|13|NA
CASRPRGLTEAFF
TGTGCCAGCAGGCCCAGGGGGCTCACTGAAGCTTTCTTT
>TRBJ1-3|TRBD1|TRBV4-2|16|NA
CASSQAGGQLGNTIYF
TGTGCCAGCAGCCAAGCAGGGGGACAGCTTGGAAACACCATATATTTT
>TRBJ1-2|NA|TRBV5-5|15|NA
CASSPSGDSNYGYTF
TGTGCCAGCAGCCCCTCGGGAGACTCTAACTATGGCTACACCTTC
>TRBJ2-7|TRBD1|TRBV7-9|17|NA
CASSSRDRGPISGEQYF
TGTGCCAGCAGCTCCCGGGACAGGGGGCCTATCTCTGGCGAGCAGTACTTC